This T cell receptor (beta chain) was retrieved from a study of blood T cells in healthy people across ages. Study as a whole: With template switching, about one barcoded beta molecule was captured per two T cells.

The CDR3 is made up of 13 amino acids. Germline lookup yields CDR1 SGHDT and CDR2 YYEEEE. V gave up 2 bases and J gave up 4 bases, with 9 bases separating them. Alongside a J-beta primer mix, a sample-barcoded 5' primer served in a second PCR lasting about 6 to 11 cycles. MiXCR, run by TCRdb on the 5' RACE reads, gives a single entry per CDR3 protein. The data hold about 830,000 distinct CDR3 sequences, with 60% to 80% observed a single time. The TCR originated in a man younger than 45 in good health. The sequencing input was blood. This rearrangement joins TRBV5-6 to TRBJ1-2; D unresolved. CDR3 DNA: TGTGCCAGCAGCTTTCCGGAGGGCTATGGCTACACCTTC. As protein: CASSFPEGYGYTF.